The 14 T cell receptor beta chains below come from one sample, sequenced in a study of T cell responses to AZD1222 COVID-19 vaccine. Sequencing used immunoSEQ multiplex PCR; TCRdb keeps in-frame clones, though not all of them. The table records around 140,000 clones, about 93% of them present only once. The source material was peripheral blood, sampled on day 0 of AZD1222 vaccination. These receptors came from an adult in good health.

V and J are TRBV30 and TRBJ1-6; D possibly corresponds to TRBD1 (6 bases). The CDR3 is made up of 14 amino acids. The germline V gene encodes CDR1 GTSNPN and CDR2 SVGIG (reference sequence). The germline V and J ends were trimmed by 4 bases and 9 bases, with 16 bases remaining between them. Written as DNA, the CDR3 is TGTGCCTGGAAAGGTGGGGGGCAAGGTTCACCCCTCCACTTT. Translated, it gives CAWKGGGQGSPLHF.

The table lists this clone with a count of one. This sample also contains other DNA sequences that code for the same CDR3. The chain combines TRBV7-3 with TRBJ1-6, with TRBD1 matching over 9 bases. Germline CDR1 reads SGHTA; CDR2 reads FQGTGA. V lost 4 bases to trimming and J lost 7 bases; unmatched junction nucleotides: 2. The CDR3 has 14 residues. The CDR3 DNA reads TGTGCCAGCAGCTCCGGACAGGGGAATTCACCCCTCCACTTT. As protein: CASSSGQGNSPLHF.

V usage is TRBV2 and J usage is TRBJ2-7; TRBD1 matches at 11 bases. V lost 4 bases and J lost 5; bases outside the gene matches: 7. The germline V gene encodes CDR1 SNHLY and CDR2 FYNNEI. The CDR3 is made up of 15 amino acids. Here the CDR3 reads CASSGWDRGTHEQYF. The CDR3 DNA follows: TGTGCCAGCAGTGGGTGGGACAGGGGGACCCACGAGCAGTACTTC.

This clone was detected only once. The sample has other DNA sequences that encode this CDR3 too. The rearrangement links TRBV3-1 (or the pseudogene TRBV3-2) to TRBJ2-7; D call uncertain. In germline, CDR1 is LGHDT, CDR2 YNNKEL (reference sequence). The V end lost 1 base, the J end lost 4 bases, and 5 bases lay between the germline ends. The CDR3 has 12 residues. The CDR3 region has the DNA TGTGCCAGCAGCCAAGCGAGTTACGAGCAGTACTTC. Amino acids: CASSQASYEQYF.

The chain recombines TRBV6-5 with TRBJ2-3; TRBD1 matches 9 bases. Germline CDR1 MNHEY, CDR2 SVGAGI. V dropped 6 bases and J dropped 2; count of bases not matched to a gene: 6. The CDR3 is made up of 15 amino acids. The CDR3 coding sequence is TGTGCCAGCAGGTGGACAGGGGAGGCCACAGATACGCAGTATTTT. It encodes CASRWTGEATDTQYF.

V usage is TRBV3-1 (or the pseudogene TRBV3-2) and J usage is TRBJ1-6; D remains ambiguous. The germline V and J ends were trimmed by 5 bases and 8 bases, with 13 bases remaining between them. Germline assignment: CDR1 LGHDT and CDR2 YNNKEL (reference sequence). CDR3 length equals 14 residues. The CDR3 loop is CASSWETRDSPLHF. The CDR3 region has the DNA TGTGCCAGCAGCTGGGAGACGAGGGATTCACCCCTCCACTTT.

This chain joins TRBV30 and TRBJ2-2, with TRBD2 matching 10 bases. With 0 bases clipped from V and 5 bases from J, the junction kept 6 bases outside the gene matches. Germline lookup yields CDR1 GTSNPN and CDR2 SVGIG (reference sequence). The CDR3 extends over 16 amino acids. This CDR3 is CAWSVLSGGATGELFF. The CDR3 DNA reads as TGTGCCTGGAGTGTACTAAGCGGGGGGGCGACCGGGGAGCTGTTTTTT.

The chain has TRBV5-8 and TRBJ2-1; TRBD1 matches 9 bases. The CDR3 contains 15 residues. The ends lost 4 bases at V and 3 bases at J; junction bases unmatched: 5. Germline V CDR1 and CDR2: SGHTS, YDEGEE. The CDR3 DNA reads TGTGCCAGCAGCCGGGACAGGGCGTACTACAATGAGCAGTTCTTC. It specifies CASSRDRAYYNEQFF. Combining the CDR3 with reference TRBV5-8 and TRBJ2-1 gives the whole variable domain EAGVTQSPTHLIKTRGQQATLRCSPISGHTSVYWYQQALGLGLQFLLWYDEGEERNRGNFPPRFSGRQFPNYSSELNVNALELEDSALYLCASSRDRAYYNEQFFGPGTRLTVL.

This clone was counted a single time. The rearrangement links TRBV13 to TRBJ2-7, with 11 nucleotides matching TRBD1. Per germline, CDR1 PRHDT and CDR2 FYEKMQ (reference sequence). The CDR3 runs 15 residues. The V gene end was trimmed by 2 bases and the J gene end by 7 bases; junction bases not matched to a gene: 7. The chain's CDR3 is CASSLRRTGGWEQYF. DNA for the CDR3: TGTGCCAGCAGCTTAAGGCGGACAGGGGGCTGGGAGCAGTACTTC. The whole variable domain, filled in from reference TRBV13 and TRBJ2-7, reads AAGVIQSPRHLIKEKRETATLKCYPIPRHDTVYWYQQGPGQDPQFLISFYEKMQSDKGSIPDRFSAQQFSDYHSELNMSSLELGDSALYFCASSLRRTGGWEQYFGPGTRLTVT.

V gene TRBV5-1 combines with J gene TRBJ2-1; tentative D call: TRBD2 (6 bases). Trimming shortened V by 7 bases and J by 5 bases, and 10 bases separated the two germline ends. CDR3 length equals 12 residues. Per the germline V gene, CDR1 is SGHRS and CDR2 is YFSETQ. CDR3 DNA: TGCGCCAGCGGGGGACTCCACAATGAGCAGTTCTTC. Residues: CASGGLHNEQFF.

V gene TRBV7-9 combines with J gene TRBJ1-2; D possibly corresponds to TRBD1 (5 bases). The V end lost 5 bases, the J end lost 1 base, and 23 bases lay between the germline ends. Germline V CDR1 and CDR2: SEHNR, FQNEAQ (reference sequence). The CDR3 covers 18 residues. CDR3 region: CASSPKGSKGAINYGYTF. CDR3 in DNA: TGTGCCAGCAGCCCTAAGGGGTCGAAAGGGGCTATTAACTATGGCTACACCTTC. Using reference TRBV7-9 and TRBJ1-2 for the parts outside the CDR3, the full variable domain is DTGVSQNPRHKITKRGQNVTFRCDPISEHNRLYWYRQTLGQGPEFLTYFQNEAQLEKSRLLSDRFSAERPKGSFSTLEIQRTEQGDSAMYLCASSPKGSKGAINYGYTFGSGTRLTVV.

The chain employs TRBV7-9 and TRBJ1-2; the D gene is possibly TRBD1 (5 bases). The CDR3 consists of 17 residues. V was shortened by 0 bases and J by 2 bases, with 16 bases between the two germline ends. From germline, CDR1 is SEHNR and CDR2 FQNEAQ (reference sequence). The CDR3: CASSLAGPPILNYGYTF. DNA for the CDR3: TGTGCCAGCAGCTTAGCGGGGCCACCAATCCTAAACTATGGCTACACCTTC.

CDR3 sequence reads: CASSLGGGGYTF. CDR3 in DNA: TGTGCCAGCAGCCTCGGGGGCGGTGGCTACACCTTC. The V and J genes are TRBV11-2 and TRBJ1-2, with D perhaps matching TRBD1 (6 bases). Germline loops: CDR1 SGHAT, CDR2 FQNNGV. CDR3 length: 12 residues. Trimming stripped 5 bases from V and 7 bases from J, with 11 bases between.

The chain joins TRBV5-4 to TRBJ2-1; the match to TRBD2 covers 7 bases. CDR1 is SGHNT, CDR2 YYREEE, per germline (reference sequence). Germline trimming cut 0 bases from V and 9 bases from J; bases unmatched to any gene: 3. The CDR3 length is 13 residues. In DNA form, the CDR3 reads TGTGCCAGCAGCTTGGGCCCGGGAGGTGAGCAGTTCTTC. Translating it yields CASSLGPGGEQFF.